These T cell receptor beta chains were read from a single sample in a study of T cell repertoires in cytomegalovirus infection. TCRdb processed the reads anew with MiXCR; each CDR3 protein has one entry. Of 70,000 to 95,000 distinct CDR3 sequences listed, about 29% are singletons. The antigens these receptors bind are not known. Sequences were derived from CD8+ T cells from cultured PBMCs, sampled from culture after CMV antigen stimulation. The receptor set was obtained from a human donor in good health (CMV status not recorded). Some clones in this sample may be carry-over from other donors' samples. Both conserved end residues are part of each CDR3. The D gene is left open where the match is weak.

>TRBJ2-1|NA|TRBV7-9
CASSFRVDEQFF
>TRBJ1-1|NA|TRBV2
CASTPRRGTVDTEAFF
>TRBJ1-1|NA|TRBV10-3
CAIWGGGNTEAFF
>TRBJ1-4|NA|TRBV7-8
CASSLAAVSTNEKLFF
>TRBJ1-3|NA|TRBV19
CASSTTWTAGNTIYF
>TRBJ2-3|TRBD2|TRBV7-4
CASSQRTSGGDDTQYF
>TRBJ1-2|TRBD1|TRBV12-5
CASGEAGGAEGYTF
>TRBJ2-3|TRBD2|TRBV5-4
CASSLDSGGGTSSTDTQYF
>TRBJ2-7|TRBD2|TRBV6-5
CASSNLAGAHYEQYF
>TRBJ2-5|NA|TRBV30
CAWSDLAVQETQYF
>TRBJ1-5|NA|TRBV12-3/TRBV12-4
CASSWGGGQPQHF
>TRBJ1-1|TRBD1|TRBV28
CASSLSTGGTEAFF
>TRBJ1-2|NA|TRBV3-1
CASSQDLGRRLGYTF
>TRBJ2-2|NA|TRBV20-1
CSARGGLARNTGELFF
>TRBJ2-7|TRBD1|TRBV7-2
CASSLWDRGLSAQYF
>TRBJ1-1|TRBD1|TRBV7-9
CASSSGGTEAFF
>TRBJ2-1|NA|TRBV9
CASSAGGGGEQFF
>TRBJ1-2|NA|TRBV5-4
CASSYPASYGYTF
>TRBJ1-6|NA|TRBV28
CASSPPGGPGGSPLHF
>TRBJ1-1|TRBD1|TRBV29-1
CSVEDNSGTVWGPEAFF
>TRBJ1-1|NA|TRBV29-1
CSVGGGTWGTEAFF
>TRBJ1-1|NA|TRBV4-1
CASSQGGVEAFF
>TRBJ1-6|NA|TRBV19
CASSIGDASGSPLHF
>TRBJ1-4|NA|TRBV28
CASNPREEANEKLFF
>TRBJ1-1|TRBD1|TRBV28
CASSPYSGTVNTEAFF
>TRBJ2-1|NA|TRBV12-3/TRBV12-4
CASSPGGLSYNEQFF
>TRBJ1-2|NA|TRBV7-6
CASSSRVANYGYTF
>TRBJ1-1|NA|TRBV7-2
CASSSLTVNTEAFF
>TRBJ2-1|NA|TRBV12-3/TRBV12-4
CASSLGGGLTNEQFF
>TRBJ2-3|NA|TRBV7-3
CASSPTGYTDTQYF
>TRBJ2-1|TRBD2|TRBV6-1
CASSSGGANNEQFF
>TRBJ2-7|NA|TRBV5-6
CASTRWVSYEQYF
>TRBJ1-5|NA|TRBV6-2/TRBV6-3
CASTKGAGDVQPQHF
>TRBJ1-1|TRBD1|TRBV11-2
CASSLFPGTGLMNTEAFF
>TRBJ2-5|NA|TRBV7-2
CASSLGFPGETQYF
>TRBJ1-1|NA|TRBV24-1
CATSDSTGGFGMNTEAFF
>TRBJ1-1|NA|TRBV7-6
CASSQLGKSEAFF
>TRBJ1-6|NA|TRBV7-2
CASSRGGGQVPLHF
>TRBJ2-5|NA|TRBV28
CASRRTGLQETQYF
>TRBJ2-1|NA|TRBV19
CASSIVGGLGNEQFF
>TRBJ2-1|TRBD1|TRBV12-3/TRBV12-4
CASSPGTGGFYNEQFF
>TRBJ2-1|NA|TRBV7-8
CASSPFVTSYNEQFF